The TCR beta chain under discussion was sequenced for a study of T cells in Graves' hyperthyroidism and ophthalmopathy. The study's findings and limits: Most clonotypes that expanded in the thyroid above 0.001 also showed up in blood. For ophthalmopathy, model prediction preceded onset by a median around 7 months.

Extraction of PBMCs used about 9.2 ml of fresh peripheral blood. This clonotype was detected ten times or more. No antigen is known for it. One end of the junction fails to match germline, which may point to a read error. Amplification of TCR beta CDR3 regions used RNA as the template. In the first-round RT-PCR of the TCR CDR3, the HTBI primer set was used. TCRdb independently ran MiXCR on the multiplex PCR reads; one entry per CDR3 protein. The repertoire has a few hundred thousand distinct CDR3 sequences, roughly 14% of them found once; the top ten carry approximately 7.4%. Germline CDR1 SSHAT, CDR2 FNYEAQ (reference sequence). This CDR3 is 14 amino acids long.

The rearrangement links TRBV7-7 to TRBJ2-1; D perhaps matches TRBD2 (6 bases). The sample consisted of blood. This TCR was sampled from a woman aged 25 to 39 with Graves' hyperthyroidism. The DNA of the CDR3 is TGTGCTAGCAGCTTAAGTCCGGGAGACAATGAGCAGTTCTTC. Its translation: CASSLSPGDNEQFF.